Below, 5 T cell receptor beta chains from the same sample are listed, as sequenced in a study of beta chain bispecific antibodies for T cell cancers (dated by TCRdb to the early 2020s). The paper's findings and limits, for the study overall: Each sequenced sample mixed leukemia cell line cells with normal T cells, and most targeted TRBV signal came from the leukemia cells rather than normal T cells.

Library construction relied on 5' RACE. TCRdb applied fastp at Q25 and MiXCR to the public reads, then kept only in-frame beta chains. Rows are combined by CDR3 protein, so each entry shows the most common genes and DNA. The sample yields roughly 15,000 distinct CDR3 sequences; 2.1% were counted once. The ten biggest clones cover 6.5% to 8.5% of the sample. These receptors lack a known antigen. T cells were expanded from blood mononuclear cells for about three days with either the anti-CD3 antibody OKT3 or CD3/CD28 Dynabeads. The sequenced sample was healthy donor T cells cultured with leukemia cells. Receptor source: a human donor in good health. Some clones in this sample may be carry-over from other donors' samples.

The sample holds many counts of this clonotype. The V gene is TRBV6-6, the J gene TRBJ2-2, with D possibly TRBD1 on 6 matching bases. Germline V gene data show CDR1 as MNHNY and CDR2 as SVGAGI (reference sequence). There are 15 residues in the CDR3. V was pared by 10 bases and J by 7 bases, with 22 bases between. The CDR3 DNA is TGTGCCACCCGAGCTGTTCGGGTAGGGGGCGGGGAGCTGTTTTTT. Translation gives CATRAVRVGGGELFF.

This clonotype was observed many times. The CDR3 DNA is TGTGCCAGCAGTTCTACGTTACGGGAAAAACTGTTTTTT. Translated, it gives CASSSTLREKLFF. The rearrangement uses TRBV27 and TRBJ1-4; the D is unclear. Germline assignment: CDR1 MNHEY and CDR2 SMNVEV (reference sequence). Trimming removed 4 bases at V and 8 bases at J, with 11 bases between. The CDR3 has 13 residues. Full variable domain (remainder filled in from reference TRBV27 and TRBJ1-4): EAQVTQNPRYLITVTGKKLTVTCSQNMNHEYMSWYRQDPGLGLRQIYYSMNVEVTDKGDVPEGYKVSRKEKRNFPLILESPSPNQTSLYFCASSSTLREKLFFGSGTQLSVL.

Many counts were recorded for this clonotype. This chain connects TRBV11-2 to TRBJ2-7; TRBD1 is a possible D gene (5 bases). Trimming took 4 bases from V and 5 from J, leaving 15 bases between them. This CDR3 has 14 amino acids. Germline V lookup: CDR1 SGHAT, CDR2 FQNNGV. The CDR3 reads CASSSGPTTDEQYF. DNA for the CDR3: TGTGCCAGCAGCTCTGGACCTACGACAGACGAGCAGTACTTC.

This clonotype was counted ten times or more. The V call is TRBV20-1, the J call TRBJ2-7; D is undetermined. Trimming shortened V by 5 bases and J by 0 bases, and 8 bases separated the two germline ends. The CDR3 consists of 12 residues. Germline lookup yields CDR1 DFQATT and CDR2 SNEGSKA (reference sequence). CDR3 nucleotides: TGCAGTGCTCCGGACCGCTCCTACGAGCAGTACTTC. Its protein is CSAPDRSYEQYF.

The sample holds many counts of this clonotype. The chain uses TRBV7-8 and TRBJ2-7; TRBD2 matches 7 bases. The CDR3 is 14 residues long. The V and J ends lost 3 bases and 4 bases, in that order; junction bases with no gene match: 6. CDR1 SGHVS and CDR2 FQNEAQ come from the germline V gene. The CDR3 DNA is TGTGCCAGCAGCTTCTCCCTTAGCGGGTACGAGCAGTACTTC. Encoded protein: CASSFSLSGYEQYF.